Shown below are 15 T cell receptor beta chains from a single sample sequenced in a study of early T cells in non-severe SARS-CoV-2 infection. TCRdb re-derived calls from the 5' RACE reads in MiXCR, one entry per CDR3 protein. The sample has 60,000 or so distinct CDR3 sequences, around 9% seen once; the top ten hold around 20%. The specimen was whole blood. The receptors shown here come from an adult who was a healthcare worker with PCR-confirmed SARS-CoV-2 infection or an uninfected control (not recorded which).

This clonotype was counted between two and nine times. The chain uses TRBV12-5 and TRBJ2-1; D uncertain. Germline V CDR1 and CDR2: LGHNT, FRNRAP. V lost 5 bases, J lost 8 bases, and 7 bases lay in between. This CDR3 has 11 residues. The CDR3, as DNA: TGTGCTAGTGGTCTCCGGGATGAGCAGTTCTTC. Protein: CASGLRDEQFF.

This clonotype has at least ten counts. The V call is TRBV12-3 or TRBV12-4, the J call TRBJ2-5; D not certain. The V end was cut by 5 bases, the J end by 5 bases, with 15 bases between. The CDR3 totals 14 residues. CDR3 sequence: CASSPGPDVETQYF. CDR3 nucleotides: TGTGCCAGCAGTCCGGGTCCTGATGTGGAGACCCAGTACTTC.

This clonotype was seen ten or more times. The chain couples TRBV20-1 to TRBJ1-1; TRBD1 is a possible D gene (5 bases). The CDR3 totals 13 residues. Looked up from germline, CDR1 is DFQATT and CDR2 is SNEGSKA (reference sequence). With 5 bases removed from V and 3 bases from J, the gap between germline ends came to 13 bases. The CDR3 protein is CSARKGADTEAFF. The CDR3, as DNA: TGCAGTGCTCGAAAAGGGGCGGACACTGAAGCTTTCTTT.

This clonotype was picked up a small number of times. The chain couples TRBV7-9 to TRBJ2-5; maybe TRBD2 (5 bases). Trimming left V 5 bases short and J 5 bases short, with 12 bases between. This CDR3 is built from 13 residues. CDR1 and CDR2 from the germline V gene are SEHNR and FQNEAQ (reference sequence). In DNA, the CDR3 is TGTGCCAGCAGCAGGAGCGGTGTGGAGACCCAGTACTTC. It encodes CASSRSGVETQYF. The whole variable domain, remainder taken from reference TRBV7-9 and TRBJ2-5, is DTGVSQNPRHKITKRGQNVTFRCDPISEHNRLYWYRQTLGQGPEFLTYFQNEAQLEKSRLLSDRFSAERPKGSFSTLEIQRTEQGDSAMYLCASSRSGVETQYFGPGTRLLVL.

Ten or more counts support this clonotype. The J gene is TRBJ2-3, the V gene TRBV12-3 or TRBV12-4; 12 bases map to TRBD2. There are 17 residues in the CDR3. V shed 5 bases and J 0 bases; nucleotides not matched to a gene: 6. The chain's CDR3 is CASSLRLAGASTDTQYF. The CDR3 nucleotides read TGTGCCAGCAGTCTCCGACTAGCGGGGGCCAGCACAGATACGCAGTATTTT.

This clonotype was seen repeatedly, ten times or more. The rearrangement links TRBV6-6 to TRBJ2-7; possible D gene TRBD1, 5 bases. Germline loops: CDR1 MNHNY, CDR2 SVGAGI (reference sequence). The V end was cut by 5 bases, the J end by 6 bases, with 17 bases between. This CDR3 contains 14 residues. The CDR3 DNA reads TGTGCCAGCAGTCAACAGGCCCCGGCGATCGAGCAGTACTTC. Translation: CASSQQAPAIEQYF.

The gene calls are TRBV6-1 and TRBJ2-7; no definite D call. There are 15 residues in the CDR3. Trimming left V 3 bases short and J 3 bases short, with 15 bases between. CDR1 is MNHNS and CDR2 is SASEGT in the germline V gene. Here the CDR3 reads CASSEGSLLVYEQYF. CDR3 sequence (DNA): TGTGCCAGCAGTGAGGGCAGCCTCCTAGTCTACGAGCAGTACTTC.

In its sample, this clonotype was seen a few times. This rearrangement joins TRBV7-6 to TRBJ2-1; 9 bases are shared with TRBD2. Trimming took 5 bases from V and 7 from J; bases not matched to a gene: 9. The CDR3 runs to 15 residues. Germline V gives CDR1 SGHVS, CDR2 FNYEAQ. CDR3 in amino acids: CASSRLAVGGNEQFF. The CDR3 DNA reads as TGTGCCAGCAGCCGACTAGCGGTGGGAGGGAATGAGCAGTTCTTC. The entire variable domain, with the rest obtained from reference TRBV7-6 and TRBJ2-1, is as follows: GAGVSQSPRYKVTKRGQDVALRCDPISGHVSLYWYRQALGQGPEFLTYFNYEAQQDKSGLPNDRFSAERPEGSISTLTIQRTEQRDSAMYRCASSRLAVGGNEQFFGPGTRLTVL.

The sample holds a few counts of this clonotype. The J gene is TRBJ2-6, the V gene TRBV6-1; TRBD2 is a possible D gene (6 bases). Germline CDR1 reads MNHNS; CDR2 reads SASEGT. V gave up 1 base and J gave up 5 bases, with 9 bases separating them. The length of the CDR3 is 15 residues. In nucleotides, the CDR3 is TGTGCCAGCAGTGAAGTTGGAGGGAGGGCCAACGTCCTGACTTTC. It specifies CASSEVGGRANVLTF.

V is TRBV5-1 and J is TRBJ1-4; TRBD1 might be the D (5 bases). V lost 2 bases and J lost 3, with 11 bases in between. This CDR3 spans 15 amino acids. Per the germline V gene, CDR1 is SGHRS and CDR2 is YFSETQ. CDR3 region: CASSFGSGPNEKLFF. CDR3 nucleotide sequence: TGCGCCAGCAGCTTCGGGTCAGGGCCTAATGAAAAACTGTTTTTT.

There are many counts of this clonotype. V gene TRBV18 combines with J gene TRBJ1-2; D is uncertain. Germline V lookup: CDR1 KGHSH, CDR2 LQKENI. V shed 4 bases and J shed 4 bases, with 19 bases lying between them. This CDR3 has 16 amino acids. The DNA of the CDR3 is TGTGCCAGCTCACAGGCGCAGGACTCGCCGTTCTATGGCTACACCTTC. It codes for CASSQAQDSPFYGYTF.

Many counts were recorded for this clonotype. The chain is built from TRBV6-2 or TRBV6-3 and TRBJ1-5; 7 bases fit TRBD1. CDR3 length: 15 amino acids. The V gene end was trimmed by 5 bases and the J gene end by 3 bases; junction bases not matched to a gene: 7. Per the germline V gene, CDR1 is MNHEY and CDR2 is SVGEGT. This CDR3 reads CASSETGRNNQPQHF. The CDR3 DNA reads TGTGCCAGCAGTGAGACAGGGCGGAACAATCAGCCCCAGCATTTT.

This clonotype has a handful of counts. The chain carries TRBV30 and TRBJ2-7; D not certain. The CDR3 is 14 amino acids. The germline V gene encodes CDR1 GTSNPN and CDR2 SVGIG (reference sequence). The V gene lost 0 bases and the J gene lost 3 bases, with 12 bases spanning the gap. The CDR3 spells CAWSVLDRGYEQYF. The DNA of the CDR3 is TGTGCCTGGAGTGTACTTGACCGAGGCTACGAGCAGTACTTC.

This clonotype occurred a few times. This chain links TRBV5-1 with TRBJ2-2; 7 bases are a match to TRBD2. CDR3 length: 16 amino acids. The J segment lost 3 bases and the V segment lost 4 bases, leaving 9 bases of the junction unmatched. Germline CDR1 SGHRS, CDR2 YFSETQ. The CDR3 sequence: CASSVEGLSYTGELFF. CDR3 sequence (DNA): TGCGCCAGCAGCGTAGAGGGACTATCATACACCGGGGAGCTGTTTTTT.

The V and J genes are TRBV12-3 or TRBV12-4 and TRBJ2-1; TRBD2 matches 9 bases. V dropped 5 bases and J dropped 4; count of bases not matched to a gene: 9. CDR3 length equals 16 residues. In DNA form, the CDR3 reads TGTGCCAGCAGTCCCCGGGGGAGCGGGGGGTACAATGAGCAGTTCTTC. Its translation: CASSPRGSGGYNEQFF.